This record looks at one T cell receptor (beta chain) sequence and its context. Its antigen is unknown. A read error may account for a junction end that differs from germline. The data were obtained in a study of technical replicates of blood from several donors listed by TCRdb under 2017. The CDR3, from cysteine to phenylalanine, totals 11 residues. CDR3 DNA is the only sequence kept; it has 33 bases, read in frame from the first base. From a lookup of the germline V gene, CDR1 and CDR2 are SGHDN and FVKESK. Receptors were amplified or captured by the immunoSEQ multiplex PCR assay. TCRdb took over this immuneACCESS table, retaining in-frame rearrangements with V and J assigned. Such tables are incomplete; in checked studies, under half of the missing clones stem from an unresolved V gene, and the remainder is unexplained. This sample comprises about 72,000 clones, roughly 96% of them detected only once. The ten largest clones represent around 0.24% of the sample.

The receptor was derived from a human donor in good health. The sequence is built from TRBV14 and TRBJ2-7, with the identity of the D gene unclear. Sequences were obtained from T cells isolated from PBMCs. The DNA sequence is TGTGCCAGCAGCTCAGGTTACGAGCAGTATTTC. This is translated as CASSSGYEQYF. Joined to the reference TRBV14 and TRBJ2-7 proteins, this CDR3 gives the full variable domain: EAGVTQFPSHSVIEKGQTVTLRCDPISGHDNLYWYRRVMGKEIKFLLHFVKESKQDESGMPNNRFLAERTGGTYSTLKVQPAELEDSGVYFCASSSGYEQYFGPGTRLTVT.